Listed here are 18 T cell receptor beta chains from one sample, sequenced in a study of cytomegalovirus exposure and HLA in healthy donors. PCR employed 60 Vbeta and 13 Jbeta primers. Sequencing used immunoSEQ multiplex PCR; TCRdb keeps in-frame clones, though not all of them. Counted here are 100,000 or so clones, about 70% occurring once; the ten biggest clones make up under 2%. The sample consisted of PBMCs. The origin of the receptors is a woman in her 40s in good health and CMV-seronegative.

This clone was found once. The rearrangement links TRBV7-9 to TRBJ2-1; TRBD2 agrees at 8 bases. The CDR3 is made up of 17 amino acids. V was clipped by 4 bases and J by 4 bases; unmatched bases: 12. Germline V gene lookup returns CDR1 SEHNR and CDR2 FQNEAQ (reference sequence). CDR3 nucleotide sequence: TGTGCCAGCAGCTCAGCCATAGCGGGGAGCCTATACAATGAGCAGTTCTTC. This sequence encodes CASSSAIAGSLYNEQFF.

In its sample, this clone was seen a few times. V is TRBV7-9 and J is TRBJ2-5; a possible D gene is TRBD2 (6 bases). The CDR3 runs to 14 residues. The germline gives CDR1 SEHNR, CDR2 FQNEAQ (reference sequence). V was trimmed by 4 bases and J by 5 bases, leaving 14 bases between them. The CDR3 DNA follows: TGTGCCAGCAGCTGGACTACCAATCCGGAGACCCAGTACTTC. Its protein product is CASSWTTNPETQYF.

The chain is built from TRBV6-5 and TRBJ2-7; TRBD1 agrees at 7 bases. The CDR3 is 15 amino acids. V trimming: 0 bases; J trimming: 5 bases; junction bases outside the gene matches: 7. Germline values: CDR1 MNHEY, CDR2 SVGAGI. CDR3 loop: CASSYSTGWDHEQYF. The CDR3 coding sequence is TGTGCCAGCAGTTACTCGACAGGGTGGGACCACGAGCAGTACTTC.

The chain is built from TRBV5-4 and TRBJ2-7; 10 nucleotides align to TRBD1. The germline gives CDR1 SGHNT, CDR2 YYREEE (reference sequence). Trimming at V came to 4 bases and at J to 2 bases, leaving 3 bases not matched to a gene. There are 14 residues in the CDR3. In nucleotides, the CDR3 is TGTGCCAGCAGCATCGGACAGGGGGCCTACGAGCAGTACTTC. This translates into CASSIGQGAYEQYF.

This rearrangement joins TRBV11-3 to TRBJ2-6, with 7 nucleotides matching TRBD1. CDR3 size: 20 residues. Germline-derived CDR1 and CDR2 are SGHNT and YENEEA. Unmatched junction bases numbered 14, after V lost 0 bases and J lost 3 bases. CDR3: CASSLDHVCRGSGGANVLTF. CDR3 bases: TGTGCCAGCAGCTTAGATCACGTGTGCAGGGGGTCAGGTGGGGCCAACGTCCTGACTTTC. The full variable domain, its missing parts supplied by reference TRBV11-3 and TRBJ2-6, is EAGVVQSPRYKIIEKKQPVAFWCNPISGHNTLYWYLQNLGQGPELLIRYENEEAVDDSQLPKDRFSAERLKGVDSTLKIQPAELGDSAVYLCASSLDHVCRGSGGANVLTFGAGSRLTVL.

J is TRBJ1-2 and V is TRBV7-9; possibly TRBD1 for D (6 bases). Germline V gene sequence: CDR1 SEHNR, CDR2 FQNEAQ (reference sequence). Trimming left V 5 bases short and J 4 bases short, with 17 bases between. The CDR3 runs to 15 residues. The CDR3 loop reads CASSRRNRAGYGYTF. DNA of the CDR3: TGTGCCAGCAGCCGACGGAACAGGGCGGGCTATGGCTACACCTTC. The full variable domain, rest sourced from reference TRBV7-9 and TRBJ1-2, is DTGVSQNPRHKITKRGQNVTFRCDPISEHNRLYWYRQTLGQGPEFLTYFQNEAQLEKSRLLSDRFSAERPKGSFSTLEIQRTEQGDSAMYLCASSRRNRAGYGYTFGSGTRLTVV.

The chain has TRBV30 and TRBJ1-5, with 8 bases identical to TRBD1. Per the germline V gene, CDR1 is GTSNPN and CDR2 is SVGIG (reference sequence). The trim removed 4 bases at V and 3 bases at J, leaving 8 bases unmatched. The CDR3 length is 15 residues. The DNA for the CDR3 is TGTGCCTGGACCTCGGGACAGGCCCTCAATCAGCCCCAGCATTTT. It codes for CAWTSGQALNQPQHF.

V usage is TRBV28 and J usage is TRBJ2-5, with TRBD1 as a possible D gene (6 bases). Germline V gene lookup returns CDR1 MDHEN and CDR2 SYDVKM. V was cut by 4 bases and J by 1 base, with 10 bases left in between. The CDR3 consists of 14 residues. The CDR3 DNA reads TGTGCCAGCAGTTCGGGACACACCCAAGAGACCCAGTACTTC. It is translated as CASSSGHTQETQYF.

V usage is TRBV5-8 and J usage is TRBJ2-7; a possible D gene is TRBD2 (5 bases). Trimming cost V 1 base and J 7 bases, with 9 bases left between them. The CDR3 is made up of 12 amino acids. In germline, CDR1 is SGHTS, CDR2 YDEGEE. CDR3 protein: CASSLSEGEQYF. The CDR3 nucleotides are TGTGCCAGCAGCTTGTCCGAGGGAGAGCAGTACTTC.

The genes are TRBV9 and TRBJ2-3; 7 nucleotides agree with TRBD2. The junction had 1 base not matched to a gene; V was cut back by 2 bases and J by 1 base. The CDR3 has 14 residues. Germline V gives CDR1 SGDLS, CDR2 YYNGEE. The CDR3 here is CASSVLAGTDTQYF. The CDR3, as DNA: TGTGCCAGCAGCGTTCTAGCGGGCACAGATACGCAGTATTTT.

The chain recombines TRBV7-9 with TRBJ2-7; 7 nucleotides align to TRBD2. Germline V gene lookup returns CDR1 SEHNR and CDR2 FQNEAQ (reference sequence). The CDR3 consists of 15 residues. Trimming cost V 4 bases and J 5 bases; bases outside gene matches: 11. CDR3 amino acids: CASSSVRLAVNEQYF. The CDR3, as DNA: TGTGCCAGCAGCTCCGTCCGGCTAGCGGTTAACGAGCAGTACTTC.

The V gene is TRBV6-5, the J gene TRBJ1-2; D possibly corresponds to TRBD1 (5 bases). V gave up 4 bases and J gave up 5 bases, with 8 bases separating them. Germline V gives CDR1 MNHEY, CDR2 SVGAGI. This CDR3 is 12 amino acids long. The DNA of the CDR3 is TGTGCCAGCAGTTTATCAGGGTATGGCTACACCTTC. Protein sequence: CASSLSGYGYTF.

This clone was counted once. This chain links TRBV7-2 with TRBJ2-5; 9 positions agree with TRBD2. CDR3 size: 13 residues. The germline V gene encodes CDR1 SGHTA and CDR2 FQGNSA. V shed 1 base, J shed 10 bases, and the junction held 4 bases outside the gene matches. The CDR3 loop is CASSLGAGGGQYF. CDR3 in DNA: TGTGCCAGCAGCTTAGGAGCGGGGGGAGGCCAGTACTTC.

This chain links TRBV5-1 with TRBJ2-5; 7 bases match TRBD1. V lost 2 bases, J lost 1 base, and 2 bases stayed unmatched. The germline V gene encodes CDR1 SGHRS and CDR2 YFSETQ. The CDR3 has 14 residues. CDR3 residues: CASSFSGGQETQYF. The CDR3 nucleotides read TGCGCCAGCAGCTTCTCAGGGGGCCAAGAGACCCAGTACTTC.

The rearrangement uses TRBV18 and TRBJ2-5; 10 positions agree with TRBD1. The CDR3 totals 16 residues. J was trimmed by 2 bases and V by 1 base; bases with no gene match: 4. Germline assignment: CDR1 KGHSH and CDR2 LQKENI. The CDR3 here is CASSPLGQGRQETQYF. The CDR3 coding sequence is TGTGCCAGCTCACCACTGGGACAGGGGAGGCAAGAGACCCAGTACTTC.

The chain combines TRBV5-4 with TRBJ2-1; TRBD1 matches 10 bases. Unmatched junction bases numbered 6, after V lost 4 bases and J lost 2 bases. The CDR3 is 16 residues long. Germline CDR1 reads SGHNT; CDR2 reads YYREEE (reference sequence). The CDR3 sequence is CASSRQGAGTYNEQFF. CDR3 bases: TGTGCCAGCAGCAGACAGGGGGCTGGGACCTACAATGAGCAGTTCTTC. The full variable domain, its missing parts supplied by reference TRBV5-4 and TRBJ2-1, is ETGVTQSPTHLIKTRGQQVTLRCSSQSGHNTVSWYQQALGQGPQFIFQYYREEENGRGNFPPRFSGLQFPNYSSELNVNALELDDSALYLCASSRQGAGTYNEQFFGPGTRLTVL.

The gene calls are TRBV7-3 and TRBJ2-1; 7 nucleotides line up with TRBD2. The CDR3 is made up of 15 amino acids. V gave up 2 bases and J gave up 4 bases; unmatched junction bases: 5. Germline V gene lookup returns CDR1 SGHTA and CDR2 FQGTGA. The CDR3 protein is CASSLGAGVYNEQFF. CDR3 DNA sequence: TGTGCCAGCAGCTTAGGGGCGGGAGTGTACAATGAGCAGTTCTTC.

The rearrangement uses TRBV7-6 and TRBJ2-2, with a weak D call TRBD2 (7 bases). V was shortened by 1 base and J by 1 base, with 19 bases between the two germline ends. From germline, CDR1 is SGHVS and CDR2 FNYEAQ. The CDR3 contains 19 residues. For the CDR3, the DNA is TGTGCCAGCAGCTTAGAGCGGCGGGGGCTACTCCGGAACACCGGGGAGCTGTTTTTT. Its protein is CASSLERRGLLRNTGELFF. Supplemented by reference TRBV7-6 and TRBJ2-2, the full variable domain reads GAGVSQSPRYKVTKRGQDVALRCDPISGHVSLYWYRQALGQGPEFLTYFNYEAQQDKSGLPNDRFSAERPEGSISTLTIQRTEQRDSAMYRCASSLERRGLLRNTGELFFGEGSRLTVL.